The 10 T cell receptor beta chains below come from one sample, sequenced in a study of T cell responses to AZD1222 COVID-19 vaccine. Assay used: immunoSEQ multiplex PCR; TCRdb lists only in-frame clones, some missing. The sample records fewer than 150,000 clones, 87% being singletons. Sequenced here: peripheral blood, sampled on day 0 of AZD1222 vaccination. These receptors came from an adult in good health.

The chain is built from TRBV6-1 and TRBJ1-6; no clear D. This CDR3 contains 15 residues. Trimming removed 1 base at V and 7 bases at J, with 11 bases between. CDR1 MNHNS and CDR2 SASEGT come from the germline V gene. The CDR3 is CASSEGGTVNSPLHF. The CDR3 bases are TGTGCCAGCAGTGAAGGGGGAACAGTAAATTCACCCCTCCACTTT.

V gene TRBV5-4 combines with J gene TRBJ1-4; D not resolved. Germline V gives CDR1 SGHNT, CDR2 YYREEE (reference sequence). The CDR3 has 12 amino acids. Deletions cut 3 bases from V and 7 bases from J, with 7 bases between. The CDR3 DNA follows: TGTGCCAGCAGCTACGGGAGTGAAAAACTGTTTTTT. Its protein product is CASSYGSEKLFF.

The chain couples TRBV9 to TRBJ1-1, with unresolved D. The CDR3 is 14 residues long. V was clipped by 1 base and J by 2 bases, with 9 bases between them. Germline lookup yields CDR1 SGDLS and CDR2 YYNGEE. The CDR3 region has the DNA TGTGCCAGCAGCGTAAGTCCGGCAAACACTGAAGCTTTCTTT. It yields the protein CASSVSPANTEAFF.

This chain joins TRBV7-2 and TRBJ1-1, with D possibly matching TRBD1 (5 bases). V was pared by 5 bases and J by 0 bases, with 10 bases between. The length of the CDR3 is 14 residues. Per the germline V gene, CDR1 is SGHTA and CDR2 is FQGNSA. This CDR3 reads CASSVGVLNTEAFF. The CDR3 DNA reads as TGTGCCAGCAGCGTAGGGGTTTTGAACACTGAAGCTTTCTTT.

The CDR3 is CASSPGRNNQPQHF. The CDR3 DNA reads TGTGCCAGCAGCCCGGGACGGAACAATCAGCCCCAGCATTTT. The genes are TRBV13 and TRBJ1-5; TRBD1 might be the D (5 bases). V was cut by 5 bases and J by 3 bases, with 11 bases left in between. CDR1 and CDR2 (germline): PRHDT, FYEKMQ (reference sequence). The CDR3 is made up of 14 amino acids. The full variable domain, in which reference TRBV13 and TRBJ1-5 provide the parts outside the CDR3, is AAGVIQSPRHLIKEKRETATLKCYPIPRHDTVYWYQQGPGQDPQFLISFYEKMQSDKGSIPDRFSAQQFSDYHSELNMSSLELGDSALYFCASSPGRNNQPQHFGDGTRLSIL.

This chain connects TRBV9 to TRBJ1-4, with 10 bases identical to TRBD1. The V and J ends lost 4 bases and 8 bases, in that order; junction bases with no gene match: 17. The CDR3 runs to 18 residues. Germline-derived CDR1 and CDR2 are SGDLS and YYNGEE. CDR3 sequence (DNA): TGTGCCAGCAGCCCCCACAGGGACAGGGGTGTGAGCATGGAAAAACTGTTTTTT. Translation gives CASSPHRDRGVSMEKLFF.

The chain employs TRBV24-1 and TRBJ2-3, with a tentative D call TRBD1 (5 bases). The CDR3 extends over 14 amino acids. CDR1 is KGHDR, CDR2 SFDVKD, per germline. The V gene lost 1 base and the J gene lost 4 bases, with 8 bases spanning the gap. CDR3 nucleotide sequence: TGTGCCACCAGTGATTTTAAAGGGGCAGATACGCAGTATTTT. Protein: CATSDFKGADTQYF.

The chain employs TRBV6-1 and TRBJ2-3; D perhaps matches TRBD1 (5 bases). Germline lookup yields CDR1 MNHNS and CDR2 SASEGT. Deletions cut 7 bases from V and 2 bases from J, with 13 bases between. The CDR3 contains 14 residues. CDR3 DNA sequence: TGTGCCAGCACAGGACACATTATCACAGATACGCAGTATTTT. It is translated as CASTGHIITDTQYF.

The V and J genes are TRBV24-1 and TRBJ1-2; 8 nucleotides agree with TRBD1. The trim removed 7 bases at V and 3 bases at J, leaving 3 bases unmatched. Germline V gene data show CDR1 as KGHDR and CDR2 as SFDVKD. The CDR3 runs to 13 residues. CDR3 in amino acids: CATRKTGDYGYTF. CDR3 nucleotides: TGTGCCACCAGGAAGACAGGGGACTATGGCTACACCTTC.

The CDR3 spells CASSRIRGTEAFF. CDR3 nucleotide sequence: TGTGCCAGCAGCCGGATACGGGGCACTGAAGCTTTCTTT. V and J are TRBV14 and TRBJ1-1, with unresolved D. V was shortened by 4 bases and J by 4 bases, with 10 bases between the two germline ends. Germline V gene lookup returns CDR1 SGHDN and CDR2 FVKESK. The CDR3 covers 13 residues.